The clone carrying this T cell receptor beta chain was counted once. Germline V gene lookup returns CDR1 LNHDA and CDR2 SQIVND (reference sequence). The CDR3 runs 15 residues. Losses at the gene ends were 7 bases for V and 4 bases for J; bases not matched to a gene: 6. The data were taken from a study of CXCR4 blockade with PD-1 therapy in pancreatic cancer. Sequencing used immunoSEQ multiplex PCR; TCRdb keeps in-frame clones, though not all of them. This table has about 730 clones, approximately 30% appearing once. The chain couples TRBV19 to TRBJ2-1; 11 bases fit TRBD2. The sequence derives from a human donor with pancreatic ductal adenocarcinoma. The sample was tumor tissue. The CDR3 nucleotides read TGTGCCAGTAAACCTTTAGCGGGAGGGTACAATGAGCAGTTCTTC. This gives the protein CASKPLAGGYNEQFF.